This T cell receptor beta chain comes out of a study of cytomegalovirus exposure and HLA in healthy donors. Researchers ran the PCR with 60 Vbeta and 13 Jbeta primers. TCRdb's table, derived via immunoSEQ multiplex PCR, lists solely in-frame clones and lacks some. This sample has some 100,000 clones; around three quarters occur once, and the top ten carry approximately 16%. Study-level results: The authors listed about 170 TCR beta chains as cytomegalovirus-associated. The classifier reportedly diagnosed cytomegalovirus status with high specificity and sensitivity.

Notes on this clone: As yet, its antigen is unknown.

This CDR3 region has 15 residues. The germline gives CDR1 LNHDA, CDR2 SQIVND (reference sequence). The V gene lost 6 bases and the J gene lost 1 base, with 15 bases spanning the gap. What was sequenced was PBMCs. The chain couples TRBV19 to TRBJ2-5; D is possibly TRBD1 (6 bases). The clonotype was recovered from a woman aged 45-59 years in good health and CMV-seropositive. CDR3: CASSGDRRVQETQYF. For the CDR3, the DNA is TGTGCCAGTAGCGGAGACAGGCGAGTCCAAGAGACCCAGTACTTC.